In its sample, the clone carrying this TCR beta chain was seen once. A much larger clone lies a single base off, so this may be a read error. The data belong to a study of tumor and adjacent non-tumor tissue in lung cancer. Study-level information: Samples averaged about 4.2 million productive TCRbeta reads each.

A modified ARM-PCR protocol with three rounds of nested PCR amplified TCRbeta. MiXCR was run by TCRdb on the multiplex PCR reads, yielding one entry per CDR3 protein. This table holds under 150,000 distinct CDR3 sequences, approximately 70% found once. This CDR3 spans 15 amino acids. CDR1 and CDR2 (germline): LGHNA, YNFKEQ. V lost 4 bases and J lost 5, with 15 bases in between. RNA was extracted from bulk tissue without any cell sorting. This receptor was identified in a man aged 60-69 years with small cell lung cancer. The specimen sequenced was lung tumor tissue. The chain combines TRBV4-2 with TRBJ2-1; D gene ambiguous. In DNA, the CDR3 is TGTGCCAGCAGCCCTGGTGAGTGGGAAAACAATGAGCAGTTCTTC. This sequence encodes CASSPGEWENNEQFF.